This T cell receptor beta chain was recovered during a study of blood T cell repertoires in COVID-19. TCRdb's table, derived via immunoSEQ multiplex PCR, lists solely in-frame clones and lacks some. The table shows under 200,000 clones, with roughly four fifths occurring only once. The V segment lost 5 bases and the J segment 5 bases; nucleotides outside the gene matches: 9. The germline gives CDR1 SGHTA, CDR2 FQGNSA. The CDR3 is 15 amino acids. This sequence joins TRBV7-2 and TRBJ2-5; 9 nucleotides agree with TRBD1. Specimen: peripheral blood. The sequence was obtained from a woman older than 75 with COVID-19, enrolled during active disease. The CDR3 loop is CASSRDRGSFETQYF. CDR3 coding DNA: TGTGCCAGCAGCCGCGACAGGGGGAGTTTCGAGACCCAGTACTTC.